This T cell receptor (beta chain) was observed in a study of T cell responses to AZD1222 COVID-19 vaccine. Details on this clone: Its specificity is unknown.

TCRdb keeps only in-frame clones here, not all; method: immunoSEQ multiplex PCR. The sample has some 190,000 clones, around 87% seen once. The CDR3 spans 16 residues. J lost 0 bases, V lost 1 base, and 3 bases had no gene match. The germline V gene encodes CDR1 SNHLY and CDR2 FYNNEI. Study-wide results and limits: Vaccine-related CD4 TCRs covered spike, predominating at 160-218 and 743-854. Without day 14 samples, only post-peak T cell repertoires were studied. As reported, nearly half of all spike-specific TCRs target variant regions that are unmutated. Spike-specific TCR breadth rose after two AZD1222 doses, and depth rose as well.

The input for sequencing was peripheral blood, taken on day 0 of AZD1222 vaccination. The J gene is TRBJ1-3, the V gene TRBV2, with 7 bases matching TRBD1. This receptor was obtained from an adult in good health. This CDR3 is CASSEGQGNSGNTIYF. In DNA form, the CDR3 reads TGTGCCAGCAGTGAAGGACAGGGAAACTCTGGAAACACCATATATTTT. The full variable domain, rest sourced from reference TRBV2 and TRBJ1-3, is EPEVTQTPSHQVTQMGQEVILRCVPISNHLYFYWYRQILGQKVEFLVSFYNNEISEKSEIFDDQFSVERPDGSNFTLKIRSTKLEDSAMYFCASSEGQGNSGNTIYFGEGSWLTVV.